This TCR beta chain was sequenced in a study of T cell responses to AZD1222 COVID-19 vaccine. Findings of the study overall: Unmutated regions of variants are reportedly targeted by nearly half of spike-specific TCRs.

The CDR3 is 16 residues long. Germline V lookup: CDR1 MNHNY, CDR2 SVGAGI (reference sequence). The V end lost 2 bases, the J end lost 0 bases, and 11 bases lay between the germline ends. Sequencing used immunoSEQ multiplex PCR; TCRdb keeps in-frame clones, though not all of them. The sample yields under 80,000 clones, nearly 90% seen once. The sample holds one count of this clone. Its antigen is undetermined. The clonotype comes from an adult who received the AZD1222 COVID-19 vaccine. The sequencing here drew on peripheral blood, taken 28 days after the second AZD1222 dose. The V and J genes are TRBV6-6 and TRBJ2-4; D gene unclear. In DNA form, the CDR3 reads TGTGCCAGCAGTTACCCCCTAGGGTTAGCCAAAAACATTCAGTACTTC. It codes for CASSYPLGLAKNIQYF.